What follows are 17 T cell receptor beta chains derived from one specimen sequenced in a study of blood T cell repertoires in COVID-19. Measured with immunoSEQ multiplex PCR; TCRdb has only the in-frame clones, and not every one. Of under 150,000 clones in the sample, 65% to 90% were seen once. Sequenced sample: peripheral blood. The receptors come from an elderly man with acute or convalescent COVID-19.

CDR3 DNA sequence: TGTGCCAGCTCACCTAAACAGGGGTATAGCTACGAGCAGTACTTC. Translation: CASSPKQGYSYEQYF. The rearrangement uses TRBV18 and TRBJ2-7, with 7 bases fitting TRBD1. The CDR3 loop spans 15 amino acids. The V segment lost 3 bases and the J segment 3 bases; nucleotides outside the gene matches: 8. Germline V gives CDR1 KGHSH, CDR2 LQKENI.

V and J are TRBV3-1 (or the pseudogene TRBV3-2) and TRBJ2-2, with D possibly TRBD1 on 6 matching bases. The CDR3 sequence is 15 residues long. Germline V CDR1 and CDR2: LGHDT, YNNKEL (reference sequence). Trimming stripped 1 base from V and 0 bases from J, with 6 bases between. CDR3: CASSQGTANTGELFF. Here the CDR3 DNA reads TGTGCCAGCAGCCAAGGGACAGCGAACACCGGGGAGCTGTTTTTT.

The V gene is TRBV19, the J gene TRBJ2-6, with a weak D call TRBD1 (6 bases). CDR3 size: 18 residues. V was shortened by 2 bases and J by 2 bases, with 16 bases between the two germline ends. Per germline, CDR1 LNHDA and CDR2 SQIVND (reference sequence). CDR3 DNA: TGTGCCAGTAGTATATCTGGGGGCTTGGGTCCTGGGGCCAACGTCCTGACTTTC. This encodes CASSISGGLGPGANVLTF.

The chain links TRBV18 to TRBJ1-1; D gene unclear. The CDR3 sequence is 14 residues long. Deletions cut 0 bases from V and 1 base from J, with 6 bases between. Germline loops: CDR1 KGHSH, CDR2 LQKENI. CDR3 coding DNA: TGTGCCAGCTCACCACCATATTCGAACACTGAAGCTTTCTTT. Encoded protein: CASSPPYSNTEAFF.

The V and J genes are TRBV6-5 and TRBJ1-5, with 9 bases aligning to TRBD1. CDR1 is MNHEY, CDR2 SVGAGI, per germline. This CDR3 has 16 residues. J lost 6 bases, V lost 2 bases, and 8 bases had no gene match. Here the CDR3 reads CASSYPGTGFGQPQHF. The CDR3 DNA reads TGTGCCAGCAGTTACCCCGGGACAGGGTTTGGTCAGCCCCAGCATTTT.

The rearrangement uses TRBV28 and TRBJ1-2, with 7 positions matching TRBD1. This CDR3 is 14 amino acids long. Germline assignment: CDR1 MDHEN and CDR2 SYDVKM. Trimming cost V 3 bases and J 3 bases; bases outside gene matches: 4. The DNA for the CDR3 is TGTGCCAGCAGTTTGGGACAGAAGGACTATGGCTACACCTTC. Translated, it gives CASSLGQKDYGYTF.

The chain joins TRBV30 to TRBJ2-1, with a tentative D call TRBD2 (7 bases). V lost 4 bases, J lost 0 bases, and 13 bases lay in between. CDR3 length equals 15 residues. Per the germline V gene, CDR1 is GTSNPN and CDR2 is SVGIG (reference sequence). DNA for the CDR3: TGTGCCTGGACCGGGGGCGGGAGCTCCTACAATGAGCAGTTCTTC. Amino acid sequence: CAWTGGGSSYNEQFF.

The chain has TRBV11-3 and TRBJ1-6; D is unresolved. From germline, CDR1 is SGHNT and CDR2 YENEEA. V was shortened by 1 base and J by 8 bases, with 9 bases between the two germline ends. The length of the CDR3 is 14 residues. CDR3 residues: CASSLGRGDSPLHF. The CDR3 DNA is TGTGCCAGCAGCTTAGGTCGCGGAGATTCACCCCTCCACTTT.

This rearrangement joins TRBV28 to TRBJ2-3, with D maybe TRBD2 (6 bases). The CDR3 contains 15 residues. Per the germline V gene, CDR1 is MDHEN and CDR2 is SYDVKM. V gave up 5 bases and J gave up 4 bases, with 16 bases separating them. The CDR3 loop is CASSKLAQRSDTQYF. The CDR3 nucleotides are TGTGCCAGCAGTAAACTAGCCCAGAGGTCAGATACGCAGTATTTT.

V and J are TRBV7-3 and TRBJ1-1; D not certain. CDR1 is SGHTA, CDR2 FQGTGA, per germline. The CDR3 loop spans 13 amino acids. Trimming removed 2 bases at V and 0 bases at J, with 4 bases between. The CDR3 nucleotides are TGTGCCAGCAGCTTACTTGTGAACACTGAAGCTTTCTTT. Translating gives CASSLLVNTEAFF.

The chain recombines TRBV13 with TRBJ2-2; tentatively, D is TRBD2 (5 bases). This CDR3 spans 15 amino acids. Germline V gene sequence: CDR1 PRHDT, CDR2 FYEKMQ (reference sequence). Between the trimmed V and J ends, which lost 5 bases and 4 bases, there was a span of 14 bases. CDR3 in amino acids: CASSPLEGATGELFF. The CDR3 nucleotides read TGTGCCAGCAGCCCCCTCGAGGGAGCCACCGGGGAGCTGTTTTTT.

The chain employs TRBV5-4 and TRBJ2-7; 12 bases map to TRBD2. The CDR3 length is 17 residues. The germline CDR1 and CDR2 sequences are SGHNT and YYREEE (reference sequence). V shed 2 bases and J 0 bases; nucleotides not matched to a gene: 6. CDR3 sequence reads: CASSFILAGGYSYEQYF. DNA of the CDR3: TGTGCCAGCAGCTTTATTCTAGCGGGGGGGTACTCCTACGAGCAGTACTTC.

The gene calls are TRBV5-1 and TRBJ2-5, with 11 bases that match TRBD2. Germline V gene lookup returns CDR1 SGHRS and CDR2 YFSETQ. Trimming removed 1 base from V and 5 bases from J; junction bases left unmatched: 7. The CDR3 extends over 16 amino acids. CDR3 protein: CASSLTSGGSRETQYF. In DNA, the CDR3 is TGCGCCAGCAGCTTGACTAGCGGGGGTAGTCGGGAGACCCAGTACTTC. Full variable domain (rest looked up from reference TRBV5-1 and TRBJ2-5): KAGVTQTPRYLIKTRGQQVTLSCSPISGHRSVSWYQQTPGQGLQFLFEYFSETQRNKGNFPGRFSGRQFSNSRSEMNVSTLELGDSALYLCASSLTSGGSRETQYFGPGTRLLVL.

V gene TRBV19 combines with J gene TRBJ1-1; 8 bases map to TRBD1. The V gene's germline CDR1 is LNHDA and CDR2 SQIVND (reference sequence). The CDR3 covers 15 residues. J lost 4 bases, V lost 4 bases, and 8 bases had no gene match. CDR3 bases: TGTGCCAGTAGTACCGGATACAGGGGGAGCACTGAAGCTTTCTTT. Translating it yields CASSTGYRGSTEAFF.

The chain employs TRBV25-1 and TRBJ2-2; 11 bases align to TRBD2. The CDR3 consists of 16 residues. In germline, CDR1 is MGHDK, CDR2 SYGVNS. J gave up 6 bases and V 1 base, and 4 bases lay outside the gene matches. The CDR3 sequence: CASSEFSGGAPGELFF. CDR3 sequence (DNA): TGTGCCAGCAGTGAATTTAGCGGGGGGGCCCCCGGGGAGCTGTTTTTT.

The chain employs TRBV5-1 and TRBJ2-1; TRBD1 matches at 8 bases. The CDR3 sequence is 16 residues long. Unmatched junction bases numbered 10, after V lost 4 bases and J lost 4 bases. CDR1 and CDR2 from the germline V gene are SGHRS and YFSETQ. The CDR3 region is CASSKPGQVEYNEQFF. The DNA of the CDR3 is TGCGCCAGCAGCAAACCGGGACAGGTAGAATACAATGAGCAGTTCTTC.

The gene calls are TRBV6-1 and TRBJ2-1, with 9 nucleotides matching TRBD2. The CDR3 extends over 16 amino acids. Germline CDR1 is MNHNS and CDR2 is SASEGT. V lost 1 base, J lost 1 base, and 2 bases stayed unmatched. CDR3 sequence reads: CASSEEREDSYNEQFF. The CDR3 coding sequence is TGTGCCAGCAGTGAAGAGCGGGAGGATTCCTACAATGAGCAGTTCTTC.